A single sample gave rise to the 13 T cell receptor beta chains below, sequenced in a study of cytomegalovirus exposure and HLA in healthy donors. PCR involved 60 Vbeta and 13 Jbeta primers. Clones were read by immunoSEQ multiplex PCR, and TCRdb kept only the in-frame ones, dropping some. The sample consists of 250,000 to 350,000 clones, roughly 70% of them appearing once. The sequenced sample was PBMCs. Every receptor here comes from a female donor in good health and CMV-seronegative.

The J gene is TRBJ2-1, the V gene TRBV6-1, with 7 bases that match TRBD1. The junction had 7 bases not matched to a gene; V was cut back by 4 bases and J by 1 base. This CDR3 has 16 residues. CDR1 and CDR2 from the germline V gene are MNHNS and SASEGT. The CDR3 nucleotides are TGTGCCAGCAGTGTGTGGGGACAGAAGTCCTACAATGAGCAGTTCTTC. It codes for CASSVWGQKSYNEQFF.

The chain links TRBV6-6 to TRBJ2-3; TRBD2 matches at 7 bases. The CDR3 runs 14 residues. J was trimmed by 6 bases and V by 2 bases; bases with no gene match: 5. The germline CDR1 and CDR2 sequences are MNHNY and SVGAGI (reference sequence). The CDR3 here is CASSYTSLADTQYF. The CDR3 bases are TGTGCCAGCAGTTACACATCACTAGCGGATACGCAGTATTTT.

The chain employs TRBV18 and TRBJ1-1, with 8 positions matching TRBD1. Germline V CDR1 and CDR2: KGHSH, LQKENI. This CDR3 has 14 amino acids. Trimming at V came to 2 bases and at J to 4 bases, leaving 3 bases not matched to a gene. In DNA, the CDR3 is TGTGCCAGCTCACCATCTACAGGGGGCACTGAAGCTTTCTTT. Protein: CASSPSTGGTEAFF.

This clone has a handful of counts. The chain joins TRBV19 to TRBJ2-7; 10 bases agree with TRBD2. The CDR3 covers 14 residues. Per germline, CDR1 LNHDA and CDR2 SQIVND (reference sequence). The V gene end was trimmed by 4 bases and the J gene end by 0 bases; junction bases not matched to a gene: 0. The CDR3 nucleotides are TGTGCCAGTAGTACTAGCGGGAGCTCCTACGAGCAGTACTTC. Translating gives CASSTSGSSYEQYF.

The J gene is TRBJ2-1, the V gene TRBV5-1; D not certain. V lost 2 bases, J lost 4 bases, and 10 bases lay in between. The CDR3 totals 14 residues. Germline V gene sequence: CDR1 SGHRS, CDR2 YFSETQ. CDR3 amino acids: CASSLVDQYNEQFF. CDR3 nucleotides: TGCGCCAGCAGCTTAGTTGATCAGTACAATGAGCAGTTCTTC.

The chain joins TRBV28 to TRBJ2-7; 14 nucleotides match TRBD2. V dropped 5 bases and J dropped 9; count of bases not matched to a gene: 9. The V gene's germline CDR1 is MDHEN and CDR2 SYDVKM. This CDR3 is built from 15 residues. In DNA, the CDR3 is TGTGCCAGCAGTCCGGGACTAGCGGGAGCTATCGGGCAGTACTTC. Translating it yields CASSPGLAGAIGQYF.

J is TRBJ2-7 and V is TRBV30, with 9 positions matching TRBD1. Germline V gives CDR1 GTSNPN, CDR2 SVGIG (reference sequence). Trimming removed 1 base from V and 2 bases from J; junction bases left unmatched: 3. CDR3 length: 14 residues. CDR3 bases: TGTGCCTGGAGTGGAAGGGACAGGGCCTACGAGCAGTACTTC. Amino acid sequence: CAWSGRDRAYEQYF.

CDR3 sequence (DNA): TGTGCCAGCAGCTTAGGACTGTACAATGAGCAGTTCTTC. Amino acid sequence: CASSLGLYNEQFF. The chain joins TRBV7-2 to TRBJ2-1; no clear D. Germline V gene sequence: CDR1 SGHTA, CDR2 FQGNSA. The CDR3 is made up of 13 amino acids. The V gene lost 1 base and the J gene lost 4 bases, with 5 bases spanning the gap.

CDR3 sequence (DNA): TGTGCCAGTCTTCGTGGCAATTCACCCCTCCACTTT. As protein: CASLRGNSPLHF. The chain is built from TRBV2 and TRBJ1-6; D is unresolved. This CDR3 region has 12 residues. V lost 9 bases, J lost 7 bases, and 10 bases lay in between. The germline CDR1 and CDR2 sequences are SNHLY and FYNNEI.

The chain combines TRBV5-4 with TRBJ2-1; weak D call: TRBD2 (5 bases). V was pared by 4 bases and J by 7 bases, with 9 bases between. The CDR3 is made up of 12 amino acids. Germline lookup yields CDR1 SGHNT and CDR2 YYREEE (reference sequence). CDR3 nucleotides: TGTGCCAGCAGCCTTCAGCGGAATGAGCAGTTCTTC. Amino acid sequence: CASSLQRNEQFF.

The rearrangement links TRBV6-5 to TRBJ1-1; 12 nucleotides line up with TRBD1. The CDR3 sequence is 14 residues long. V was pared by 6 bases and J by 2 bases, with 1 base of the junction left unmatched. The germline CDR1 and CDR2 sequences are MNHEY and SVGAGI. The CDR3 DNA sequence: TGTGCCAGCAGGGGGACAGGGGGCAACACTGAAGCTTTCTTT. Encoded protein: CASRGTGGNTEAFF.

The chain combines TRBV25-1 with TRBJ2-3, with unresolved D. The CDR3 totals 13 residues. V gave up 11 bases and J gave up 0 bases, with 12 bases separating them. Germline V CDR1 and CDR2: MGHDK, SYGVNS. CDR3 coding DNA: TGTGCCGTCTCTAGAGCAAGCACAGATACGCAGTATTTT. This translates into CAVSRASTDTQYF.

The chain recombines TRBV5-1 with TRBJ2-1; D perhaps matches TRBD2 (5 bases). The ends were cut back, 3 bases at V and 8 bases at J, with 9 bases in the middle. Germline lookup yields CDR1 SGHRS and CDR2 YFSETQ. This CDR3 has 12 amino acids. Written as DNA, the CDR3 is TGCGCCAGCAGCTCGAGGGAGCATGAGCAGTTCTTC. It encodes CASSSREHEQFF.